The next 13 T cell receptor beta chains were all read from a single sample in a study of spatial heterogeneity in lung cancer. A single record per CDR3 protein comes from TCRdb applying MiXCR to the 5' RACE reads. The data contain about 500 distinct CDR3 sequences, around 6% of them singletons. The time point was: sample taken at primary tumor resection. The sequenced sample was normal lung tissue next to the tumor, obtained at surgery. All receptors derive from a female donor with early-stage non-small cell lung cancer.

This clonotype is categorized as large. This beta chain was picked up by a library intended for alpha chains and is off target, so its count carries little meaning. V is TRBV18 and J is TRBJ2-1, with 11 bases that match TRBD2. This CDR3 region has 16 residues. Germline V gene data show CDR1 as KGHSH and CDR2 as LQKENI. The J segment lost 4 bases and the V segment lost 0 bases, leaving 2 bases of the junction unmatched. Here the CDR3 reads CASSPPSGGDYNEQFF. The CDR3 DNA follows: TGTGCCAGCTCACCACCTAGCGGGGGGGATTACAATGAGCAGTTCTTC.

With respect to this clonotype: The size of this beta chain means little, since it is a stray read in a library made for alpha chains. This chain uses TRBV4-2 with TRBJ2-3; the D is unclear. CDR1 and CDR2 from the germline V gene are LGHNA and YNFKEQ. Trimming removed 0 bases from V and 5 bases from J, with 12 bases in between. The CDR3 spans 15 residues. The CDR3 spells CASSQDGVRKDTQYF. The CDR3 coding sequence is TGTGCCAGCAGCCAAGACGGCGTAAGAAAAGATACGCAGTATTTT.

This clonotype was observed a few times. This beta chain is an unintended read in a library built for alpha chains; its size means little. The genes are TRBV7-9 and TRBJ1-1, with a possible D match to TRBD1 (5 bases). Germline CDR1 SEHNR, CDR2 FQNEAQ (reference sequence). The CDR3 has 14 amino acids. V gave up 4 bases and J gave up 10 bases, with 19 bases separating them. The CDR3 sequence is CASSSGDLLRGAFF. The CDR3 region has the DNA TGTGCCAGCAGCTCTGGGGACCTCCTCCGTGGAGCTTTCTTT. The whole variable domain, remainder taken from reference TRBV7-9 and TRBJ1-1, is DTGVSQNPRHKITKRGQNVTFRCDPISEHNRLYWYRQTLGQGPEFLTYFQNEAQLEKSRLLSDRFSAERPKGSFSTLEIQRTEQGDSAMYLCASSSGDLLRGAFFGQGTRLTVV.

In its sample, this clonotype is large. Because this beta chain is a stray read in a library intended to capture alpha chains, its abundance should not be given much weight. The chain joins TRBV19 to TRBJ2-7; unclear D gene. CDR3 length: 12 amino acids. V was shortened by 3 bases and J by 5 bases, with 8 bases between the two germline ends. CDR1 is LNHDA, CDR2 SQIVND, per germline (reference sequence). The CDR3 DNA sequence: TGTGCCAGTAGTATGATGGGAAACGAGCAGTACTTC. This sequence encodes CASSMMGNEQYF.

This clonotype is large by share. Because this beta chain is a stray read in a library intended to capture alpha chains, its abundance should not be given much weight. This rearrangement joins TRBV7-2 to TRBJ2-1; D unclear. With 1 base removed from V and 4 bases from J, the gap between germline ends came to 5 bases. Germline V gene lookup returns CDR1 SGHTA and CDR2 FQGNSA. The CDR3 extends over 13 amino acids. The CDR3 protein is CASSLDSYNEQFF. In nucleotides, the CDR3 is TGTGCCAGCAGCTTAGACTCATACAATGAGCAGTTCTTC.

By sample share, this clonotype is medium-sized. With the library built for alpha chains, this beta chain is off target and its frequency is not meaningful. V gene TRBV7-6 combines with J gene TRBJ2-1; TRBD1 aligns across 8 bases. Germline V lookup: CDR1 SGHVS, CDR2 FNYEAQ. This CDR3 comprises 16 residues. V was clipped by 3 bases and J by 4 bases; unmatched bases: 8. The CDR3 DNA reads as TGTGCCAGCAGCTTCTCTCAGGGGGCCCGATACAATGAGCAGTTCTTC. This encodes CASSFSQGARYNEQFF.

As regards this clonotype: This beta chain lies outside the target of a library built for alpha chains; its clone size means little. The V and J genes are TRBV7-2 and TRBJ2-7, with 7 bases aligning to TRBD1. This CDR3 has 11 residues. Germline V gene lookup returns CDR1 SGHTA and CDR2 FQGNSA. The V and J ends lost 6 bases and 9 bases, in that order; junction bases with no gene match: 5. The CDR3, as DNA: TGTGCCAGCAGTTTGCAGGGGGTGCAGTACTTC. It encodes CASSLQGVQYF. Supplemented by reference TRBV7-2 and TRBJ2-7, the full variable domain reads GAGVSQSPSNKVTEKGKDVELRCDPISGHTALYWYRQSLGQGLEFLIYFQGNSAPDKSGLPSDRFSAERTGGSVSTLTIQRTQQEDSAVYLCASSLQGVQYFGPGTRLTVT.

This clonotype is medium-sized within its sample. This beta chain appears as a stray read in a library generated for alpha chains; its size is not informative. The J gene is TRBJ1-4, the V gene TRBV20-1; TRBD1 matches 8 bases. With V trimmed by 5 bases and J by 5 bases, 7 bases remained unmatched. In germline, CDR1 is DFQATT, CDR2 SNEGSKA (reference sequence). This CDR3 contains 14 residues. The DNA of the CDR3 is TGCAGTGCTCCTCAGGGGGCGGGAAATGAAAAACTGTTTTTT. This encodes CSAPQGAGNEKLFF.

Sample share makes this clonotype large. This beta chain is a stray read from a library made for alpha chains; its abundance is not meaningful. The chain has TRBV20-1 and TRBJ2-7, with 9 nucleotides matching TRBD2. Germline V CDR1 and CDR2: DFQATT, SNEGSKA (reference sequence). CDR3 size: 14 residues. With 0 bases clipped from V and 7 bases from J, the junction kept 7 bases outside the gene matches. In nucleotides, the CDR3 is TGCAGTGCTAGAGACACTAGCGGGCGAGAAGAGCAGTACTTC. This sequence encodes CSARDTSGREEQYF.

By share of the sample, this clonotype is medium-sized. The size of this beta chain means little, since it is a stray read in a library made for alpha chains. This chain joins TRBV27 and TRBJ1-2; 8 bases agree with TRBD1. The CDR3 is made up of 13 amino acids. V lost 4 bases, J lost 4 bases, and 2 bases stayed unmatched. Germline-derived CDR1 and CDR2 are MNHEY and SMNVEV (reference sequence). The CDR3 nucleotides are TGTGCCAGCAGTTCCGGACAGGGCTATGGCTACACCTTC. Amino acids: CASSSGQGYGYTF.

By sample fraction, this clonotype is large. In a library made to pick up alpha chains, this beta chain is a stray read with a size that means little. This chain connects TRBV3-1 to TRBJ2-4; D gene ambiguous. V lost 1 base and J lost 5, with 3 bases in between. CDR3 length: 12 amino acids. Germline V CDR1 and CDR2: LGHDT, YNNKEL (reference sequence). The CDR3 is CASSQAENIQYF. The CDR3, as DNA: TGTGCCAGCAGCCAAGCTGAAAACATTCAGTACTTC.

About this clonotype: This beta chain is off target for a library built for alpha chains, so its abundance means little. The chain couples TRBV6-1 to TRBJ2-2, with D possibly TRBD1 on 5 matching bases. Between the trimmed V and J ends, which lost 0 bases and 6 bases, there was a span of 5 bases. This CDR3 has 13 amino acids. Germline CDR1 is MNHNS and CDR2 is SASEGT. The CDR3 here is CASSEAGAGELFF. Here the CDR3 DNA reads TGTGCCAGCAGTGAAGCAGGGGCCGGGGAGCTGTTTTTT.

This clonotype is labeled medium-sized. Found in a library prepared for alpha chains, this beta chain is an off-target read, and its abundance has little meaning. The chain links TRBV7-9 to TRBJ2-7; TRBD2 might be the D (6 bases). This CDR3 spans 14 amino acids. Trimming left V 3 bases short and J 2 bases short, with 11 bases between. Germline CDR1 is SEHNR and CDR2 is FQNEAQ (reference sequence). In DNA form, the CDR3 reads TGTGCCAGCAGCTTGTCGGGGGTCACCTACGAGCAGTACTTC. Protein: CASSLSGVTYEQYF.